The sequence of this TCR beta chain was determined in a study of CD8 T cells in ankylosing spondylitis. Study conclusions and caveats: It was reported that disease-linked clones were significantly enriched in matched ankylosing spondylitis synovial fluid. Ankylosing spondylitis blood seemed to carry a telltale TCR beta motif made of about 8 highly homologous variants. Clones linked to the disease showed a CD8+ phenotype. They occurred at relatively low frequencies in peripheral blood.

Preparation of TCR beta libraries was done by quantitative 5'-RACE with molecular barcodes. One entry per CDR3 protein results from TCRdb running MiXCR on the 5' RACE reads. Here the sample spans 700,000 to 1,000,000 distinct CDR3 sequences, around 11% being singletons. With 0 bases clipped from V and 7 bases from J, the junction kept 9 bases outside the gene matches. Germline-derived CDR1 and CDR2 are DFQATT and SNEGSKA (reference sequence). The CDR3 has 16 amino acids. Worth noting for this clonotype: Its antigen is undetermined.

The rearrangement uses TRBV20-1 and TRBJ2-1, with 10 bases identical to TRBD1. Sequencing was carried out using blood, either unsorted or a sorted T cell fraction (not recorded which). This clonotype was obtained from a male donor with ankylosing spondylitis. The chain's CDR3 is CSARDRRTGGSNEQFF. The CDR3 nucleotides read TGCAGTGCTAGAGATCGCCGGACAGGGGGTTCAAATGAGCAGTTCTTC.